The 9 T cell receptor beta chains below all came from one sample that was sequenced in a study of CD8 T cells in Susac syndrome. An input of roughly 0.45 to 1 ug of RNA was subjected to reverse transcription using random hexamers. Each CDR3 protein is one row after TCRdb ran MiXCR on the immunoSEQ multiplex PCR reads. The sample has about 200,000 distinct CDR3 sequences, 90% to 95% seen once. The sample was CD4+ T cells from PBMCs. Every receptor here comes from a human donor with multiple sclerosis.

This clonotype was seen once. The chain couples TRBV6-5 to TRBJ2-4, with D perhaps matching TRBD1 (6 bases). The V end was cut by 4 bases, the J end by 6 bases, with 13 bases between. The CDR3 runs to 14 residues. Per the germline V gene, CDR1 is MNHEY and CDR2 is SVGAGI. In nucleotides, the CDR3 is TGTGCCAGCAGTTTTGCGAGAGGGGGAAACATTCAGTACTTC. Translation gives CASSFARGGNIQYF.

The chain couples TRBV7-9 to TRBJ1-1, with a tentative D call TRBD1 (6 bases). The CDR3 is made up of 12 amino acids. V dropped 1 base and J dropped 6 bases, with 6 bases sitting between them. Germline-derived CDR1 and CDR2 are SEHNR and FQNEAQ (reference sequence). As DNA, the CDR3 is TGTGCCAGCAGCTTAGGACAGGCTGAAGCTTTCTTT. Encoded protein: CASSLGQAEAFF.

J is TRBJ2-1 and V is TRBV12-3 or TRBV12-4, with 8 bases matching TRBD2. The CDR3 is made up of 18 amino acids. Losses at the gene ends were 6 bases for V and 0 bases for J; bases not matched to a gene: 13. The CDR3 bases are TGTGCCAGCAGCCTAATTGGGGGCGGGAGGAGCTCCTACAATGAGCAGTTCTTC. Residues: CASSLIGGGRSSYNEQFF.

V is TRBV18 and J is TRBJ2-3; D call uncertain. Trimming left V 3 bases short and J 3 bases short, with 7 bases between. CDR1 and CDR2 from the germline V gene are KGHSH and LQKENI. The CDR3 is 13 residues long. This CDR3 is CASSPQATDTQYF. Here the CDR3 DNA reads TGTGCCAGCTCACCCCAGGCAACAGATACGCAGTATTTT.

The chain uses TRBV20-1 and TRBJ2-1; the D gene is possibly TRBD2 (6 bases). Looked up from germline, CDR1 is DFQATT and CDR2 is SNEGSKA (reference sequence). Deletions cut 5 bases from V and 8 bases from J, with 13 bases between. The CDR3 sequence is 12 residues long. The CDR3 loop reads CSARRGRDEQFF. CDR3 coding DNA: TGCAGTGCTCGGAGGGGTAGGGATGAGCAGTTCTTC.

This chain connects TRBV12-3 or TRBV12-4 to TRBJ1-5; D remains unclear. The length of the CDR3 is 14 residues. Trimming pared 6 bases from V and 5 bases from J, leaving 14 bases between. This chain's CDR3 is CASSLALRDQPQHF. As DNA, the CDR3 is TGTGCCAGCAGCCTGGCCCTGCGCGATCAGCCCCAGCATTTT.

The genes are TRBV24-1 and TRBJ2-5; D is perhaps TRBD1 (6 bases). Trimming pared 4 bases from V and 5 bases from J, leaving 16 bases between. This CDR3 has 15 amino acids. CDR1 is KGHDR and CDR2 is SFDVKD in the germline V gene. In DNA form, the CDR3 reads TGTGCCACCAGTGACACCTATGGGGGCCGGGAGACCCAGTACTTC. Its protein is CATSDTYGGRETQYF.

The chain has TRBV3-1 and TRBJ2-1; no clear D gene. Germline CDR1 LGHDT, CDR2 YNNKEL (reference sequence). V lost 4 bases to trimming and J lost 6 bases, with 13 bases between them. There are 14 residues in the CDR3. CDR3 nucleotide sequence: TGTGCCAGCAGCCCCCCCAGAGCAACCAATGAGCAGTTCTTC. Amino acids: CASSPPRATNEQFF.

CDR3 nucleotide sequence: TGTGCCTGGAGTGTGGGGACCGACTATGGCTACACCTTC. It is translated as CAWSVGTDYGYTF. V usage is TRBV30 and J usage is TRBJ1-2, with D possibly being TRBD1 (5 bases). Germline loops: CDR1 GTSNPN, CDR2 SVGIG (reference sequence). Trimming stripped 0 bases from V and 3 bases from J, with 8 bases between. This CDR3 comprises 13 residues. The complete variable domain, with remaining parts taken from reference TRBV30 and TRBJ1-2, reads SQTIHQWPATLVQPVGSPLSLECTVEGTSNPNLYWYRQAAGRGLQLLFYSVGIGQISSEVPQNLSASRPQDRQFILSSKKLLLSDSGFYLCAWSVGTDYGYTFGSGTRLTVV.